The 26 T cell receptor beta chains reported below all come from one sample, sequenced in a study of OX40 agonist ivuxolimab in advanced cancers. Repertoires were generated with immunoSEQ multiplex PCR, while TCRdb's copy carries only in-frame clones and drops some. In the table there are 72,000 or so clones, 85% to 90% of which are singletons. The sample here was CD4+ or CD8+ T cells sorted from blood, taken in a trial of the OX40 agonist ivuxolimab. Receptor source: an adult with an advanced solid tumor such as melanoma, head and neck, liver or kidney cancer.

The chain joins TRBV2 to TRBJ2-2; TRBD2 matches 9 bases. This CDR3 has 15 residues. Germline CDR1 is SNHLY and CDR2 is FYNNEI. Trimming removed 6 bases from V and 1 base from J; junction bases left unmatched: 3. The CDR3 protein is CASRGGRENTGELFF. The CDR3 DNA follows: TGTGCCAGCAGGGGCGGGAGGGAGAACACCGGGGAGCTGTTTTTT. Supplemented by reference TRBV2 and TRBJ2-2, the full variable domain reads EPEVTQTPSHQVTQMGQEVILRCVPISNHLYFYWYRQILGQKVEFLVSFYNNEISEKSEIFDDQFSVERPDGSNFTLKIRSTKLEDSAMYFCASRGGRENTGELFFGEGSRLTVL.

The chain has TRBV5-1 and TRBJ2-5, with TRBD2 matching over 7 bases. Looked up from germline, CDR1 is SGHRS and CDR2 is YFSETQ. This CDR3 is 17 amino acids long. V shed 0 bases and J 4 bases; nucleotides not matched to a gene: 12. This chain's CDR3 is CASSLAWWGGSTETQYF. The CDR3 DNA follows: TGCGCCAGCAGCTTGGCTTGGTGGGGCGGGAGCACAGAGACCCAGTACTTC.

J is TRBJ2-7 and V is TRBV6-1, with TRBD1 matching over 8 bases. J lost 1 base, V lost 2 bases, and 10 bases had no gene match. The CDR3 sequence is 17 residues long. CDR1 is MNHNS and CDR2 is SASEGT in the germline V gene. The CDR3 sequence: CASSEPGGQAFSYEQYF. The CDR3 DNA sequence: TGTGCCAGCAGTGAACCAGGGGGACAGGCGTTTTCCTACGAGCAGTACTTC.

In regard to this clone: Its ends do not fully match the called genes, so a read error is possible. The gene calls are TRBV19 and TRBJ2-1, with no clear D. The CDR3 spans 14 residues. Germline CDR1 reads LNHDA; CDR2 reads SQIVND (reference sequence). CDR3: CASRRSQLYNEQFF. Here the CDR3 DNA reads TGTGCTAGTAGGCGGAGTCAGCTCTACAATGAGCAGTTCTTC.

The chain combines TRBV29-1 with TRBJ1-2; 8 positions match TRBD1. V was clipped by 1 base and J by 2 bases; unmatched bases: 6. The CDR3 consists of 15 residues. Germline CDR1 reads SQVTM; CDR2 reads ANQGSEA. CDR3 nucleotides: TGCAGCGTTGAAGGGACAGGGTCCGGGAACTATGGCTACACCTTC. This sequence encodes CSVEGTGSGNYGYTF.

The chain has TRBV27 and TRBJ2-7; 8 positions agree with TRBD1. The CDR3 sequence is 16 residues long. The trim removed 5 bases at V and 5 bases at J, leaving 14 bases unmatched. Looked up from germline, CDR1 is MNHEY and CDR2 is SMNVEV (reference sequence). CDR3 protein: CASSPRRGRDPNEQYF. The CDR3 bases are TGTGCCAGCAGTCCTCGCAGGGGGCGCGATCCCAACGAGCAGTACTTC.

The chain combines TRBV6-6 with TRBJ1-3, with 9 positions matching TRBD1. Trimming took 8 bases from V and 0 from J; bases not matched to a gene: 8. Looked up from germline, CDR1 is MNHNY and CDR2 is SVGAGI (reference sequence). The CDR3 is 16 amino acids. CDR3 nucleotides: TGTGCCAGCGGATACAGGGGGCCAAACTCTGGAAACACCATATATTTT. It encodes CASGYRGPNSGNTIYF.

Here the CDR3 reads CASSLITGRQPYEQYF. The CDR3 nucleotides read TGCGCCAGCAGCTTGATCACTGGCAGACAGCCCTACGAGCAGTACTTC. The chain couples TRBV5-1 to TRBJ2-7; D possibly corresponds to TRBD1 (5 bases). The V and J ends lost 1 base and 2 bases respectively, with 16 bases between them. CDR1 is SGHRS and CDR2 is YFSETQ in the germline V gene. The CDR3 contains 16 residues.

The V gene is TRBV28, the J gene TRBJ2-5, with D hard to call. The CDR3 runs 14 residues. CDR1 is MDHEN, CDR2 SYDVKM, per germline. V was pared by 7 bases and J by 2 bases, with 14 bases between. The CDR3, as DNA: TGTGCCAGCACCTCCCGGGTCCAACAAGAGACCCAGTACTTC. Translated: CASTSRVQQETQYF.

As regards this clone: Different DNA sequences within this sample yield the same CDR3. V and J are TRBV2 and TRBJ2-6; the match to TRBD1 covers 7 bases. The CDR3 contains 15 residues. CDR1 and CDR2 (germline): SNHLY, FYNNEI. J lost 0 bases, V lost 4 bases, and 0 bases had no gene match. The CDR3 DNA sequence: TGTGCCAGCAGTGGGGACAGCTCTGGGGCCAACGTCCTGACTTTC. Amino acids: CASSGDSSGANVLTF.

This chain uses TRBV7-8 with TRBJ2-3; no reliable D call. Germline V gives CDR1 SGHVS, CDR2 FQNEAQ. The V and J ends lost 5 bases and 9 bases respectively, with 12 bases between them. The CDR3 is 12 amino acids. CDR3 loop: CASSLGPQTQYF. The CDR3 nucleotides are TGTGCCAGCAGCCTCGGACCCCAGACGCAGTATTTT.

The chain uses TRBV6-1 and TRBJ2-7; D gene unclear. Trimming removed 5 bases from V and 4 bases from J, with 9 bases in between. Looked up from germline, CDR1 is MNHNS and CDR2 is SASEGT. The CDR3 totals 12 residues. The CDR3 sequence is CASSSQGYEQYF. For the CDR3, the DNA is TGTGCCAGCAGTTCCCAAGGGTACGAGCAGTACTTC.

CDR3 protein: CASSPLRGREKLFF. Written as DNA, the CDR3 is TGTGCCAGCTCACCCCTCCGGGGGCGGGAAAAACTGTTTTTT. This rearrangement joins TRBV18 to TRBJ1-4; TRBD1 is a possible D gene (6 bases). The germline gives CDR1 KGHSH, CDR2 LQKENI. There are 14 residues in the CDR3. The V end was cut by 3 bases, the J end by 8 bases, with 13 bases between.

This clone appeared a single time. The chain joins TRBV5-1 to TRBJ1-4, with D tentatively TRBD1 (5 bases). V was cut by 4 bases and J by 0 bases, with 10 bases left in between. CDR3 size: 15 residues. The V gene's germline CDR1 is SGHRS and CDR2 YFSETQ. In nucleotides, the CDR3 is TGCGCCAGCAGCGCCCAGGGCGCAACTAATGAAAAACTGTTTTTT. As protein: CASSAQGATNEKLFF.

V is TRBV11-2 and J is TRBJ2-7; D is possibly TRBD1 (5 bases). The germline V and J ends were trimmed by 6 bases and 0 bases, with 15 bases remaining between them. The CDR3 runs 15 residues. Looked up from germline, CDR1 is SGHAT and CDR2 is FQNNGV. The DNA of the CDR3 is TGTGCCAGCAGGCACTGGCGAGACAGCTCCTACGAGCAGTACTTC. This sequence encodes CASRHWRDSSYEQYF. The complete variable domain, with remaining parts taken from reference TRBV11-2 and TRBJ2-7, reads EAGVAQSPRYKIIEKRQSVAFWCNPISGHATLYWYQQILGQGPKLLIQFQNNGVVDDSQLPKDRFSAERLKGVDSTLKIQPAKLEDSAVYLCASRHWRDSSYEQYFGPGTRLTVT.

The chain is built from TRBV7-9 and TRBJ1-2, with D hard to call. CDR1 and CDR2 from the germline V gene are SEHNR and FQNEAQ (reference sequence). The V end lost 1 base, the J end lost 7 bases, and 13 bases lay between the germline ends. The CDR3 is 14 amino acids. The DNA for the CDR3 is TGTGCCAGCAGCTTAGAAACCTCCCTAAGTGGCTACACCTTC. Translated: CASSLETSLSGYTF.

The chain employs TRBV10-3 and TRBJ1-1; 7 positions agree with TRBD1. The ends lost 10 bases at V and 0 bases at J; junction bases unmatched: 11. The germline V gene encodes CDR1 ENHRY and CDR2 SYGVKD. This CDR3 is built from 15 residues. CDR3 in DNA: TGTGCCACCGTACAGGGGCTGGGGGTGAACACTGAAGCTTTCTTT. Amino acids: CATVQGLGVNTEAFF.

The gene calls are TRBV6-7 and TRBJ2-1, with a weak D call TRBD2 (5 bases). TRBV6-7 is an ORF for which the function is uncertain. This CDR3 is 13 amino acids long. The V end lost 6 bases, the J end lost 6 bases, and 12 bases lay between the germline ends. The DNA of the CDR3 is TGTGCCAGCAGGGTAGCGACATTCAATGAGCAGTTCTTC. Its translation: CASRVATFNEQFF.

This chain links TRBV7-2 with TRBJ1-2; D uncertain. V was clipped by 7 bases and J by 8 bases, with 23 bases between them. Germline V gives CDR1 SGHTA, CDR2 FQGNSA. This CDR3 is built from 15 residues. Written as DNA, the CDR3 is TGTGCCAGCACCCCTAGTTGGTCCCCCTTTGGAGGCTACACCTTC. Translated: CASTPSWSPFGGYTF.

The V gene is TRBV7-2, the J gene TRBJ2-7; D is tentatively TRBD1 or TRBD2 (6 bases each). This CDR3 region has 12 residues. Between the trimmed V and J ends, which lost 4 bases and 9 bases, there was a span of 13 bases. Germline V CDR1 and CDR2: SGHTA, FQGNSA. The chain's CDR3 is CASSSGGGRQYF. The CDR3, as DNA: TGTGCCAGCAGCTCCGGAGGGGGGCGGCAGTACTTC.

The rearrangement uses TRBV19 and TRBJ1-3; D is unresolved. The CDR3 consists of 17 residues. The ends were cut back, 4 bases at V and 0 bases at J, with 16 bases in the middle. Germline assignment: CDR1 LNHDA and CDR2 SQIVND (reference sequence). This chain's CDR3 is CASSTAAVFSSGNTIYF. The CDR3 DNA reads TGTGCCAGTAGTACAGCCGCCGTATTTAGCTCTGGAAACACCATATATTTT.

The chain is built from TRBV5-1 and TRBJ1-1, with D perhaps TRBD1 (5 bases). V lost 4 bases, J lost 2 bases, and 18 bases lay in between. CDR1 is SGHRS, CDR2 YFSETQ, per germline. The length of the CDR3 is 16 residues. CDR3 coding DNA: TGCGCCAGCAGCCCGACGGGACCCTTACATAACACTGAAGCTTTCTTT. As protein: CASSPTGPLHNTEAFF.

The chain is built from TRBV7-9 and TRBJ2-2, with D unclear. The CDR3 loop spans 11 amino acids. CDR1 is SEHNR and CDR2 is FQNEAQ in the germline V gene (reference sequence). The ends were cut back, 4 bases at V and 5 bases at J, with 2 bases in the middle. Written as DNA, the CDR3 is TGTGCCAGCAGCTGGACCGGGGAGCTGTTTTTT. Translation gives CASSWTGELFF.

The genes are TRBV10-3 and TRBJ1-6; D gene uncertain. Looked up from germline, CDR1 is ENHRY and CDR2 is SYGVKD. Trimming removed 0 bases at V and 10 bases at J, with 16 bases between. CDR3 length: 16 residues. The CDR3 sequence is CAISESSSGSNSPLHF. As DNA, the CDR3 is TGTGCCATCAGTGAGTCATCTAGCGGCAGCAACTCACCCCTCCACTTT.

The chain employs TRBV27 and TRBJ1-5; D possibly corresponds to TRBD1 (6 bases). The germline V gene has CDR1 MNHEY and CDR2 SMNVEV (reference sequence). Trimming stripped 5 bases from V and 4 bases from J, with 12 bases between. The length of the CDR3 is 14 residues. The CDR3 sequence: CASSPIDRNQPQHF. CDR3 sequence (DNA): TGTGCCAGCAGTCCAATAGACAGGAATCAGCCCCAGCATTTT.

V is TRBV19 and J is TRBJ1-1; TRBD1 matches at 10 bases. CDR1 and CDR2 (germline): LNHDA, SQIVND (reference sequence). There are 18 residues in the CDR3. V lost 2 bases and J lost 0; bases outside the gene matches: 9. The CDR3 spells CASSIFGTGEVLNTEAFF. For the CDR3, the DNA is TGTGCCAGTAGTATATTTGGGACAGGGGAGGTGTTGAACACTGAAGCTTTCTTT.